The clone carrying this TCR beta chain was seen many times. The target antigen is unknown. Germline V gene lookup returns CDR1 LGHDT and CDR2 YNNKEL (reference sequence). Trimming removed 3 bases from V and 2 bases from J; junction bases left unmatched: 6. This CDR3 spans 16 amino acids. The time point here: newly diagnosed GD, antithyroid drugs for less than 3 months. Following extraction of RNA from PBMCs, that RNA was used to make the TCR library. Clinicians diagnosed Graves' disease using American Thyroid Association guidelines. Through Arm-PCR of CDR3 regions and iRepertoire HTBI primers, TCR beta libraries were built. TCRdb recomputed calls from the multiplex PCR reads with MiXCR, one row per CDR3 protein. The repertoire includes about 420,000 distinct CDR3 sequences, 16% of them detected once, and around a quarter sits in the top ten. The source of the sample is a study of regulatory T cells in long-lasting Graves disease.

Study-wide points: Whereas 966 public clonotypes were shared by new patients, persistent patients shared more, at approximately 2,700.

The same sample was also used in a study of T cells in Graves' hyperthyroidism and ophthalmopathy. That work contributes: TCR CDR3 regions were first amplified by RT-PCR with HTBI primers. Progression to ophthalmopathy was predicted a median of roughly 6.8 months early.

The sample in question was peripheral blood mononuclear cells (PBMCs), obtained at new diagnosis, from a patient treated with antithyroid drugs. V gene TRBV3-1 combines with J gene TRBJ1-5, with 8 bases identical to TRBD1. The sequence came from a young woman with Graves disease. This CDR3 is CASSHGQGGGNQPQHF. DNA for the CDR3: TGTGCCAGCAGCCACGGACAGGGCGGGGGCAATCAGCCCCAGCATTTT. The variable domain in full, with the rest retrieved from reference TRBV3-1 and TRBJ1-5, is DTAVSQTPKYLVTQMGNDKSIKCEQNLGHDTMYWYKQDSKKFLKIMFSYNNKELIINETVPNRFSPKSPDKAHLNLHINSLELGDSAVYFCASSHGQGGGNQPQHFGDGTRLSIL.